This TCR beta chain was captured in a study of shared clonotypes between healthy human individuals. Germline V CDR1 and CDR2: SGHRS, YFSETQ. Germline trimming cut 0 bases from V and 3 bases from J; bases unmatched to any gene: 10. The CDR3 loop spans 18 amino acids. Evenly divided among several immunoSEQ plates was the genomic DNA of each subset. Measured with immunoSEQ multiplex PCR; TCRdb has only the in-frame clones, and not every one. Among more than 1.2 million clones listed, approximately 98.5% were seen once. The sequenced material came from naive CD4+ T cells sorted from blood. Subset here: CD45RA+ positively selected. This chain joins TRBV5-1 and TRBJ2-1; 9 bases match TRBD1. This sequence was found in a man aged 25-40 years in good health. The CDR3 DNA sequence: TGCGCCAGCAGCTTGGCCTTTCAGAGGGACAGGGTCTACAATGAGCAGTTCTTC. Translating gives CASSLAFQRDRVYNEQFF.